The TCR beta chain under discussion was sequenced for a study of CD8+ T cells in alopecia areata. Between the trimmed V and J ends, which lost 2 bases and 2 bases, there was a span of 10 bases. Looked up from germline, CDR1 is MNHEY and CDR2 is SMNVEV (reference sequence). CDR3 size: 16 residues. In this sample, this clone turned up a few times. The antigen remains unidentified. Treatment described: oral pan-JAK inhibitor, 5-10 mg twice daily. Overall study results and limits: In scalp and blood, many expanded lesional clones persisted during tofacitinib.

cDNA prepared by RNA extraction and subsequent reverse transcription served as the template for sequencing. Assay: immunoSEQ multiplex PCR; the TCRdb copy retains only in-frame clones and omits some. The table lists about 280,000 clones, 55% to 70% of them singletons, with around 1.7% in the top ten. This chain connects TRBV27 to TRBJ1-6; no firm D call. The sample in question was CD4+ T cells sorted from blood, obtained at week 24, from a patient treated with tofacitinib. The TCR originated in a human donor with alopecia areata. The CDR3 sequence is CASSLRVPTYNSPLHF. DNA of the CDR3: TGTGCCAGCAGTTTACGCGTGCCGACCTATAATTCACCCCTCCACTTT.